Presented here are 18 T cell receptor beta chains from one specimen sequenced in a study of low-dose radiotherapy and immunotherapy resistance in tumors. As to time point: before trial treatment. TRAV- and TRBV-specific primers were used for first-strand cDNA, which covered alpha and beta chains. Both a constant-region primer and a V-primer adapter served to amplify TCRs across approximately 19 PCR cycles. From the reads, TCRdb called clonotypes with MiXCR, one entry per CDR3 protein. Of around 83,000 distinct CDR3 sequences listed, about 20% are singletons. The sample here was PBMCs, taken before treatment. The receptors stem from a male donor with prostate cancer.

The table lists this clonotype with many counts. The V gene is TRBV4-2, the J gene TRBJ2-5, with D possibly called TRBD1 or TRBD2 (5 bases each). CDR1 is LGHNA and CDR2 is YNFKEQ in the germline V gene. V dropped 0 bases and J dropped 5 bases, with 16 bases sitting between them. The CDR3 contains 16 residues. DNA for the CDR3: TGTGCCAGCAGCCAAGATCCCGGGACCAGCTGGGAGACCCAGTACTTC. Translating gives CASSQDPGTSWETQYF.

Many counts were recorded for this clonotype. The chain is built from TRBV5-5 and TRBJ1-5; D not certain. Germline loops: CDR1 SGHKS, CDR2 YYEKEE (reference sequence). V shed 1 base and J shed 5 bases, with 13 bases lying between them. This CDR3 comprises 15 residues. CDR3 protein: CASSLFPNGDQPQHF. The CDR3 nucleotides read TGTGCCAGCAGCTTGTTCCCGAACGGGGATCAGCCCCAGCATTTT.

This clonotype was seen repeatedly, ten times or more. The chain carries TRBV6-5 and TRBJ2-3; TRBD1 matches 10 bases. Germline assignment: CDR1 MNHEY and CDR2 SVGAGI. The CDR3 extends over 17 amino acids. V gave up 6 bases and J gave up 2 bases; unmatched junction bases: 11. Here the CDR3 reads CASSRWDRGTNTDTQYF. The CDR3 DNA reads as TGTGCCAGCAGCCGCTGGGACAGGGGAACGAACACAGATACGCAGTATTTT.

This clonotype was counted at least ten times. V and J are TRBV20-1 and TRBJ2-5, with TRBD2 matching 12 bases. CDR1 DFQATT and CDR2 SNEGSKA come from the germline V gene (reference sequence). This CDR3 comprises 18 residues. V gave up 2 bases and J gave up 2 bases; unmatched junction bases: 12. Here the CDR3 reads CSARQRLAGARRQETQYF. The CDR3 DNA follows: TGCAGTGCTAGACAGAGACTAGCGGGGGCCCGGAGACAAGAGACCCAGTACTTC.

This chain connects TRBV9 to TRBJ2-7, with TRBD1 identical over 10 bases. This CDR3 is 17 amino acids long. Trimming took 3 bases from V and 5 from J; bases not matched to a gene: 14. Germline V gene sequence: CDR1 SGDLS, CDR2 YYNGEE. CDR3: CASSAPGTGASFHEQYF. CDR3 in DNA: TGTGCCAGCAGCGCCCCAGGGACAGGGGCCAGTTTTCACGAGCAGTACTTC.

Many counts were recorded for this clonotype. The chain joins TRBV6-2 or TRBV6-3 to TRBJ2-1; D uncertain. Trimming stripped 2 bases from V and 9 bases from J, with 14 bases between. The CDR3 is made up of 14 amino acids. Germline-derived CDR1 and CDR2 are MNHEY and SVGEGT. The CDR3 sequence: CASSYIVRISEQFF. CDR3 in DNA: TGTGCCAGCAGTTACATCGTTCGGATATCTGAGCAGTTCTTC.

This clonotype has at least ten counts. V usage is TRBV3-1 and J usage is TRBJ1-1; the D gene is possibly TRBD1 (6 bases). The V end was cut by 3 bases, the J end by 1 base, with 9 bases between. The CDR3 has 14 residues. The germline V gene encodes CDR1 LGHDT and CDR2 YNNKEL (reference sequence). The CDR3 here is CASSQMTGNTEAFF. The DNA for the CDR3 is TGTGCCAGCAGCCAGATGACAGGGAACACTGAAGCTTTCTTT. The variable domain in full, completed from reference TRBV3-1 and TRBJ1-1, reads DTAVSQTPKYLVTQMGNDKSIKCEQNLGHDTMYWYKQDSKKFLKIMFSYNNKELIINETVPNRFSPKSPDKAHLNLHINSLELGDSAVYFCASSQMTGNTEAFFGQGTRLTVV.

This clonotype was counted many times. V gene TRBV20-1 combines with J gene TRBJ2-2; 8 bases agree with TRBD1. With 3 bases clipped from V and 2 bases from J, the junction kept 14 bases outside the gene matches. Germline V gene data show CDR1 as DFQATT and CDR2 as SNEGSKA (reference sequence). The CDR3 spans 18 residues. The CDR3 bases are TGCAGTGCTAGCCCCGCACAAGGACAGGGAATTAACACCGGGGAGCTGTTTTTT. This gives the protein CSASPAQGQGINTGELFF.

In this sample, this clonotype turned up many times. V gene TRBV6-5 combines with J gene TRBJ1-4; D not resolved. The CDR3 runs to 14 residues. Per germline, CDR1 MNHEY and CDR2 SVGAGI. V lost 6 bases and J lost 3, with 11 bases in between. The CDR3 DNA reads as TGTGCCAGCAGCCCCGAGAAGCCTAATGAAAAACTGTTTTTT. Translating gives CASSPEKPNEKLFF.

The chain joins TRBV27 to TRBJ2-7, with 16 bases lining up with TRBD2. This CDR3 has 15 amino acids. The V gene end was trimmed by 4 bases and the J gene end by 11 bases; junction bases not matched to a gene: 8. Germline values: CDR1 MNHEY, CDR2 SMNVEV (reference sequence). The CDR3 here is CASSYAGLAGGMEYF. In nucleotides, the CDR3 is TGTGCCAGCAGTTACGCGGGACTAGCGGGAGGGATGGAGTACTTC.

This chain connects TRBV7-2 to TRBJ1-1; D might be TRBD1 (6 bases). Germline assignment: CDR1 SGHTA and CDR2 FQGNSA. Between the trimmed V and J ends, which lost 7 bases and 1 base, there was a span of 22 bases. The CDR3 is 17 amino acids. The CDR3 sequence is CASTRLGQQTRNTEAFF. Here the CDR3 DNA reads TGTGCCAGCACCCGTTTAGGACAGCAAACAAGGAACACTGAAGCTTTCTTT.

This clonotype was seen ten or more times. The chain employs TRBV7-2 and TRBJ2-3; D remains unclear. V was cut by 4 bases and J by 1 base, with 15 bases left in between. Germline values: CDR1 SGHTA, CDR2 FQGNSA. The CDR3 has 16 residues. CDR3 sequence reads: CASSYKSSFRTDTQYF. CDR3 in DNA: TGTGCCAGCAGCTATAAAAGCAGTTTTCGCACAGATACGCAGTATTTT.

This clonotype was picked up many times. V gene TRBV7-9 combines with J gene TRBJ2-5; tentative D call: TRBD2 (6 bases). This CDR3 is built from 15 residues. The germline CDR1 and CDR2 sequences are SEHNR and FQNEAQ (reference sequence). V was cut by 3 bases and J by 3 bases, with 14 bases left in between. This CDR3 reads CASSLEGIPKETQYF. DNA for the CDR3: TGTGCCAGCAGCTTGGAGGGGATTCCGAAAGAGACCCAGTACTTC.

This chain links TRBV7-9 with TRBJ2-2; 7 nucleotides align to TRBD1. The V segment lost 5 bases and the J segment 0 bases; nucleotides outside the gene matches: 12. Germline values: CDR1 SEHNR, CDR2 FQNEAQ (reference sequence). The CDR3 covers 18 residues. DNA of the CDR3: TGTGCCAGCAGCCCTACAGGGGCCGGGACAGCGAACACCGGGGAGCTGTTTTTT. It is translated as CASSPTGAGTANTGELFF. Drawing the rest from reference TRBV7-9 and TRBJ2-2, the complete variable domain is DTGVSQNPRHKITKRGQNVTFRCDPISEHNRLYWYRQTLGQGPEFLTYFQNEAQLEKSRLLSDRFSAERPKGSFSTLEIQRTEQGDSAMYLCASSPTGAGTANTGELFFGEGSRLTVL.

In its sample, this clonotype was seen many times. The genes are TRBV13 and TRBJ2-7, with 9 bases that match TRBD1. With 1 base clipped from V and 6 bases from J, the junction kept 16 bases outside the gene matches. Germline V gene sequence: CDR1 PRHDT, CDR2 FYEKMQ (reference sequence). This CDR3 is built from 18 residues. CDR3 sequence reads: CASSLVGSGTGREAEQYF. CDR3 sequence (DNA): TGTGCCAGCAGCTTAGTGGGCAGCGGGACAGGGAGAGAGGCCGAGCAGTACTTC.

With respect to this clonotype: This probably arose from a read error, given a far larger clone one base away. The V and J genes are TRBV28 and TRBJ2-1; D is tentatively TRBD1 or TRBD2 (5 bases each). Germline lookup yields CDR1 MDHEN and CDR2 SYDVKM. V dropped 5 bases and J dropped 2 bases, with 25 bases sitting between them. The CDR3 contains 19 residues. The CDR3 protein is CASSLSGTGFSSPYNEQFF. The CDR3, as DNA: TGTGCCAGCAGTCTCTCCGGGACCGGATTTTCTAGTCCCTACAATGAGCAGTTCTTC.

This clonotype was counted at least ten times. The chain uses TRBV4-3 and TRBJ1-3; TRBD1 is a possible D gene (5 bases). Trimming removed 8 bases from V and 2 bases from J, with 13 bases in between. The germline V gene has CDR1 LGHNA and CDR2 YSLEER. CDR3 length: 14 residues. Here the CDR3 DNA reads TGCGCCAGCGGTCCGGGGGGAACTGGAAACACCATATATTTT. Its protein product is CASGPGGTGNTIYF.

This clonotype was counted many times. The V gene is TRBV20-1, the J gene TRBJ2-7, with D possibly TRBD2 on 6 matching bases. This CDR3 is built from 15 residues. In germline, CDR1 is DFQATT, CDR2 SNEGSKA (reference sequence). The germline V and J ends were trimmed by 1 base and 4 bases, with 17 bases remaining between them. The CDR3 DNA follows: TGCAGTGCTAGAGCGGCTGGACTACGGAGATACGAGCAGTACTTC. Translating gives CSARAAGLRRYEQYF.